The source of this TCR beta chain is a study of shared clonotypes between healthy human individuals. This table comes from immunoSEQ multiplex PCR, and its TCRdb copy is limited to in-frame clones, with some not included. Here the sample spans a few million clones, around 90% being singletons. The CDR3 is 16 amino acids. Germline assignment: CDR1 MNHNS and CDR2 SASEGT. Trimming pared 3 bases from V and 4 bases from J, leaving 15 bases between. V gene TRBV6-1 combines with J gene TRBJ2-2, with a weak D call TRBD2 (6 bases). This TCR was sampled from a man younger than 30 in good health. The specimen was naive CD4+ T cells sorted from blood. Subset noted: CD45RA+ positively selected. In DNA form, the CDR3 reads TGTGCCAGCAGTGACCCAGGGAGGAGTGGCACCGGGGAGCTGTTTTTT. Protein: CASSDPGRSGTGELFF.